This T cell receptor beta chain originates from a study of blood T cell repertoires in COVID-19. Study background: Both acute and convalescent COVID-19 samples were obtained from the United States, Italy and Spain. The cDNA or gDNA used as material had been derived from T cells, B-cell-depleted T cells, or PBMCs.

The CDR3 has 17 residues. CDR1 MNHEY and CDR2 SMNVEV come from the germline V gene (reference sequence). Trimming cost V 8 bases and J 2 bases; bases outside gene matches: 7. Original processing notes: Estimation of nucleated cell counts relied on the amplification of reference gene primers. Sequencing was performed with immunoSEQ multiplex PCR; in TCRdb, only in-frame clones are kept and a portion is missing. D and trimming come from the DNA, and the V and J calls and clone size come from that table. Counted here are 180,000 or so clones, 65% to 90% occurring once; the ten biggest clones make up nearly 8.5%.

Sequenced: peripheral blood. The receptor comes from a man in his 60s with acute or convalescent COVID-19. The chain couples TRBV27 to TRBJ2-2, with TRBD2 identical over 14 bases. This CDR3 is CASRTGLAGDNTGELFF. Written as DNA, the CDR3 is TGTGCCAGCCGTACGGGACTAGCGGGAGACAACACCGGGGAGCTGTTTTTT.